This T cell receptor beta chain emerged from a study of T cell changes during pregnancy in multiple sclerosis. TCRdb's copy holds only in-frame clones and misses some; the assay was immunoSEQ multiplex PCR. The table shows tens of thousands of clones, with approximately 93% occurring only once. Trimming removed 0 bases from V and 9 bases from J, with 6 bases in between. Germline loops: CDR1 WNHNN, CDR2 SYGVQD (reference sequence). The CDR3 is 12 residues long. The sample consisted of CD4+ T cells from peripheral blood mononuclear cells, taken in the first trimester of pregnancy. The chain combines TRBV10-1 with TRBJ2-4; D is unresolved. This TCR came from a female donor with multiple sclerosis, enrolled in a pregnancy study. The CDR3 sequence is CASSESPGIQYF. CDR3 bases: TGCGCCAGCAGTGAGTCACCGGGCATTCAGTACTTC.